This T cell receptor beta chain was retrieved from a study of cytomegalovirus exposure and HLA in healthy donors. Findings of the study overall: In a later analysis, most CMV-associated TCR beta chains appeared HLA-restricted.

This clone appeared once. Its antigen remains unknown. CDR1 and CDR2 from the germline V gene are SGHDT and YYEEEE. Deletions cut 0 bases from V and 9 bases from J, with 10 bases between. This CDR3 region has 13 residues. PCR involved 60 Vbeta and 13 Jbeta primers. Using immunoSEQ multiplex PCR, the repertoire was profiled, and TCRdb retains in-frame clones only, with some absent. The table has 110,000 to 150,000 clones, 75% to 90% seen once. The chain joins TRBV5-6 to TRBJ1-3; D is unclear. The sample taken for sequencing was PBMCs. This TCR came from a female donor in good health and CMV-seronegative. CDR3 sequence: CASSLASGVTIYF. Here the CDR3 DNA reads TGTGCCAGCAGCTTGGCGTCTGGAGTCACCATATATTTT. The entire variable domain, with the rest obtained from reference TRBV5-6 and TRBJ1-3, is as follows: DAGVTQSPTHLIKTRGQQVTLRCSPKSGHDTVSWYQQALGQGPQFIFQYYEEEERQRGNFPDRFSGHQFPNYSSELNVNALLLGDSALYLCASSLASGVTIYFGEGSWLTVV.